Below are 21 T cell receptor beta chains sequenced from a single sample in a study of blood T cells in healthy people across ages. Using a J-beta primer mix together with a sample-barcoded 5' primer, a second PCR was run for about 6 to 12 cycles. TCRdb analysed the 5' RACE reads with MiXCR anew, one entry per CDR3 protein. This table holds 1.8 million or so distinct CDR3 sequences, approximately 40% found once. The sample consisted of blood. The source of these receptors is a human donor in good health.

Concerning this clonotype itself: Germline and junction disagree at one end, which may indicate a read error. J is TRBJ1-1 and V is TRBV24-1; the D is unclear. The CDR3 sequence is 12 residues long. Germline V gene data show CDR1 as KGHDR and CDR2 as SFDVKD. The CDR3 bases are TGTGCCACCGGTGACCCGAACACTGAAGCTTTCTTT. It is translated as CATGDPNTEAFF.

The CDR3 nucleotides are TGCAGTGCTAGAGATCGATTGACAGGTAGCTCCTACGAGCAGTACTTC. This encodes CSARDRLTGSSYEQYF. The chain joins TRBV20-1 to TRBJ2-7; D is perhaps TRBD1 (6 bases). Germline loops: CDR1 DFQATT, CDR2 SNEGSKA (reference sequence). Trimming shortened V by 0 bases and J by 0 bases, and 15 bases separated the two germline ends. This CDR3 region has 16 residues.

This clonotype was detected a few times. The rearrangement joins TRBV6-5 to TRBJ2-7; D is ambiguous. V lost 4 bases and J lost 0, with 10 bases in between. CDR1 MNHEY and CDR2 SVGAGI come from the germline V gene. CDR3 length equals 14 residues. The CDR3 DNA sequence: TGTGCCAGCAGTTCAGGTGTACGCTCCTACGAGCAGTACTTC. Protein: CASSSGVRSYEQYF.

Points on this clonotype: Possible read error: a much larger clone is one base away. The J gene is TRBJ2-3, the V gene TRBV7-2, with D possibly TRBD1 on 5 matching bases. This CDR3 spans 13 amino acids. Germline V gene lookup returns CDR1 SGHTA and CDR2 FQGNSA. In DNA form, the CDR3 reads TGTGCCAGCAGCTTAGAGATCACAGGTACGCAGTATTTT. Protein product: CASSLEITGTQYF.

In nucleotides, the CDR3 is TGCGCCAGCAGCCAAGATCTACCGCCCGACAGCGTCGGCATTAACACTGAAGCTTTCTTT. The encoded protein is CASSQDLPPDSVGINTEAFF. The V gene is TRBV4-3, the J gene TRBJ1-1, with a weak D call TRBD1 (5 bases). V was shortened by 0 bases and J by 2 bases, with 25 bases between the two germline ends. Per germline, CDR1 LGHNA and CDR2 YSLEER. CDR3 length: 20 amino acids.

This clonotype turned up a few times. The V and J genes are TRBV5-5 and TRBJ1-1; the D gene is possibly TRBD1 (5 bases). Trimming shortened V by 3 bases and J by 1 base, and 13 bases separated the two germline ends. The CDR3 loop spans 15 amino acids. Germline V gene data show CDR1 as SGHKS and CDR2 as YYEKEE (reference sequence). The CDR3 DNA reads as TGTGCCAGCAGCTGGACGGGGGTGAGGAACACTGAAGCTTTCTTT. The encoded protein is CASSWTGVRNTEAFF.

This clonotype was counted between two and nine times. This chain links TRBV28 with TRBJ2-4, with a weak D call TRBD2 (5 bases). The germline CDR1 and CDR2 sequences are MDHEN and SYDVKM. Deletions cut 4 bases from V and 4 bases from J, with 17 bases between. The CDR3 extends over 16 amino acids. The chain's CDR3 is CASSSGPFSVKNIQYF. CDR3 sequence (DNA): TGTGCCAGCAGTTCAGGACCTTTTAGCGTAAAAAACATTCAGTACTTC.

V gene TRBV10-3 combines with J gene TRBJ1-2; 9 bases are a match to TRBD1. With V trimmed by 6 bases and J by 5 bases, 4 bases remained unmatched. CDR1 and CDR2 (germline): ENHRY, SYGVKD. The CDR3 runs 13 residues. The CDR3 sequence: CAIRGGTGYGYTF. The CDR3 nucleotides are TGTGCCATCAGGGGTGGGACAGGGTATGGCTACACCTTC.

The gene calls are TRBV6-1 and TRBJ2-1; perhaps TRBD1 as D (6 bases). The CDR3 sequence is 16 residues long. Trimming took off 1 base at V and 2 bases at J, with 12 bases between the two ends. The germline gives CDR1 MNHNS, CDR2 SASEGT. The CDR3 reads CASSEGRQVPYNEQFF. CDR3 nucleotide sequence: TGTGCCAGCAGTGAAGGACGACAGGTCCCCTACAATGAGCAGTTCTTC.

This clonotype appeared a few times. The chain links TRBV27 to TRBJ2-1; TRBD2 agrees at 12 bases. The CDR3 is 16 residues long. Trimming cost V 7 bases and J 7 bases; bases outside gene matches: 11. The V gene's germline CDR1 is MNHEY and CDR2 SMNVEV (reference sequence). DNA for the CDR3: TGTGCCAGCACTCGGCTAGCGGGGGGGCTTAGGAATGAGCAGTTCTTC. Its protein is CASTRLAGGLRNEQFF.

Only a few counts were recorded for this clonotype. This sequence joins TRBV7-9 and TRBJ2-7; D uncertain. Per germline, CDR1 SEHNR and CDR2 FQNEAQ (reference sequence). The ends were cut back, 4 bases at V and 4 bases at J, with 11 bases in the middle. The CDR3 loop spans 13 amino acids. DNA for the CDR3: TGTGCCAGCAGCTCAGCTCAGGTTTACGAGCAGTACTTC. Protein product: CASSSAQVYEQYF.

The CDR3 is CATSKRGGGETQYF. For the CDR3, the DNA is TGTGCCACCAGCAAGCGGGGGGGCGGAGAGACCCAGTACTTC. The chain joins TRBV15 to TRBJ2-5; 10 positions agree with TRBD2. V trimming: 4 bases; J trimming: 4 bases; junction bases outside the gene matches: 3. CDR1 LNHNV and CDR2 YYDKDF come from the germline V gene (reference sequence). The CDR3 spans 14 residues.

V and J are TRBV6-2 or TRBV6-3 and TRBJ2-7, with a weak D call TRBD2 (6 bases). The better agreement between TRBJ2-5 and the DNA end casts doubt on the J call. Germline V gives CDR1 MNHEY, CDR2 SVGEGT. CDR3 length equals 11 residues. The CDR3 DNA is TGTGCCGTCACGGGAGACGAGACCCAGTACTTC. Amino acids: CAVTGDETQYF.

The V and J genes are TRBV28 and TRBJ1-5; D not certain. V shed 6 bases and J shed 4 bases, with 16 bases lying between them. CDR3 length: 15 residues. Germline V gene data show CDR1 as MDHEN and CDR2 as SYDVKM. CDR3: CASSDALWRNQPQHF. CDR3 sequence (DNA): TGTGCCAGCAGCGATGCCCTTTGGAGGAATCAGCCCCAGCATTTT. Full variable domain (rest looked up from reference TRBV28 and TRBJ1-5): DVKVTQSSRYLVKRTGEKVFLECVQDMDHENMFWYRQDPGLGLRLIYFSYDVKMKEKGDIPEGYSVSREKKERFSLILESASTNQTSMYLCASSDALWRNQPQHFGDGTRLSIL.

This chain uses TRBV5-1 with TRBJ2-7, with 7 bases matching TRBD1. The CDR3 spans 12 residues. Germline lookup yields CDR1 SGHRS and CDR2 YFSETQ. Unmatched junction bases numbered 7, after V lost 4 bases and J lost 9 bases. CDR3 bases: TGCGCCAGCAGCGTTGACAGGGAGAGGCAGTACTTC. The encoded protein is CASSVDRERQYF.

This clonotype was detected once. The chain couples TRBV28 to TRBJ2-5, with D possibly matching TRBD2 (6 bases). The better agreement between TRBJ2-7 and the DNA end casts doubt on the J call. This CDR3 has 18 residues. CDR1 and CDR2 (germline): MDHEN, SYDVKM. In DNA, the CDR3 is TGTGCCAGCAGTTTCTCGGCAGGCTTTGGGACTTGGTGTGGCGAGCAGTACTTC. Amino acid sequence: CASSFSAGFGTWCGEQYF.

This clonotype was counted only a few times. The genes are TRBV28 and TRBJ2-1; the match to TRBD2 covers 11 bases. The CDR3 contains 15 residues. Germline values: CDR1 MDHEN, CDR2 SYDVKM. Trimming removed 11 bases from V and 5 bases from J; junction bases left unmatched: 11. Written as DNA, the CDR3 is TGTGCCTGTCTCCTCACTAGCGGGGGTAACAATGAGCAGTTCTTC. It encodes CACLLTSGGNNEQFF.

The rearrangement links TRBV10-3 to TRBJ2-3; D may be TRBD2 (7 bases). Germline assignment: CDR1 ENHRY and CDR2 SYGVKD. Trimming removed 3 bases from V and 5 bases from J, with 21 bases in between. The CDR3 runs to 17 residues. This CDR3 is CAISDFAGRGQGDTQYF. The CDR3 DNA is TGTGCCATCAGTGATTTCGCGGGGCGGGGGCAGGGAGATACGCAGTATTTT.

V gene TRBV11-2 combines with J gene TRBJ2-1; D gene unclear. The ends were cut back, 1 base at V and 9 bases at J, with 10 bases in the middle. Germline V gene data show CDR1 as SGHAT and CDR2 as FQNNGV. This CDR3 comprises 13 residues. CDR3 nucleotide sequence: TGTGCCAGCAGCTTAGGATTTGCAAGTGAGCAGTTCTTC. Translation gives CASSLGFASEQFF.

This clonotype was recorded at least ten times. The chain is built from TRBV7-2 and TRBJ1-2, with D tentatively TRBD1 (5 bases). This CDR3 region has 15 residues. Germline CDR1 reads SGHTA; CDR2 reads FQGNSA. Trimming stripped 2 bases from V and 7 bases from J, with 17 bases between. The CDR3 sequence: CASSLPGRGRGGYTF. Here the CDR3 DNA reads TGTGCCAGCAGCTTACCAGGGAGAGGGCGGGGTGGCTACACCTTC.

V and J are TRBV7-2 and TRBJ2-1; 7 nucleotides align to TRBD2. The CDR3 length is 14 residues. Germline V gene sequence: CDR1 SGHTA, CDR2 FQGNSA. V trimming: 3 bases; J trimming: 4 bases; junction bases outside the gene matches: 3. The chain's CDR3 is CASSFRTSYNEQFF. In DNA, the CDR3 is TGTGCCAGCAGCTTTAGGACTAGTTACAATGAGCAGTTCTTC.